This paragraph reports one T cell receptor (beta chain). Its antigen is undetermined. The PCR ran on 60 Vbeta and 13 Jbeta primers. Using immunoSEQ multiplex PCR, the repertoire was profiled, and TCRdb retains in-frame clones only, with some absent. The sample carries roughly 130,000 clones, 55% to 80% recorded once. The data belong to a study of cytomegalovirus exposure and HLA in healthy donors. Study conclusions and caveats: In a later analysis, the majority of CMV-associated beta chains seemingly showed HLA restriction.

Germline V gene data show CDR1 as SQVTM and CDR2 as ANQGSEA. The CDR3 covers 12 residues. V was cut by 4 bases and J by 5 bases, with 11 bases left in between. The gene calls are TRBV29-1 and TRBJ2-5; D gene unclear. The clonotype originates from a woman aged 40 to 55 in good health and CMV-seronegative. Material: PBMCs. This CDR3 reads CSVVLVRETQYF. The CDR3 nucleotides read TGCAGCGTTGTTTTAGTGCGGGAGACCCAGTACTTC.